Only one count was recorded for the clone carrying this T cell receptor beta chain. All donors were healthy HIV-negative adults lacking recent acute infections or vaccinations. The CDR3 contains 17 residues. CDR1 and CDR2 from the germline V gene are MNHEY and SMNVEV (reference sequence). Trimming stripped 4 bases from V and 4 bases from J, with 23 bases between. Execution of the assay was at deep level. Authors' methods: Filtering of immunoSEQ junctional sequences could not match full-length read filtering. Libraries were prepared by immunoSEQ multiplex PCR; TCRdb keeps only in-frame clonotypes and omits some of them. V and J calls and clone size are copied from that table; D and trimming were computed from the DNA. This table holds some 530,000 clones, 81% found once. This record comes from a study of shared clonotypes between healthy human individuals.

The rearrangement joins TRBV27 to TRBJ2-7, with D tentatively TRBD1 (6 bases). The TCR comes from a woman in her 40s in good health. Some clones in this sample may be carry-over from other donors' samples. The sample comprised PBMCs. The CDR3 region has the DNA TGTGCCAGCAGTTCCCCCCCACCGCTAGGGGGACCTTACGAGCAGTACTTC. Translation: CASSSPPPLGGPYEQYF.